This T cell receptor (beta chain) was obtained from a study of response to subunit inactivated influenza vaccine. Study results and limitations: Each seasonal influenza vaccination recruits few new T cells, the authors suggested.

TCRdb passed the RT-PCR reads through MiXCR, listing each CDR3 protein once. Among some 500,000 distinct CDR3 sequences listed, about 25% were seen once. In regard to this clonotype: What it binds is not known.

V shed 1 base and J 0 bases; nucleotides not matched to a gene: 5. CDR3 length equals 17 residues. This TCR was sampled from a man in his fifties or sixties who received an inactivated influenza vaccine. The specimen comprised CD4+ T cells sorted from PBMCs, sampled about 5 days after vaccination. The chain uses TRBV12-3 or TRBV12-4 and TRBJ2-1; 8 positions match TRBD2. The chain's CDR3 is CASSLVLAGFSYNEQFF. The CDR3 DNA reads as TGTGCCAGCAGTTTAGTTCTAGCGGGTTTCTCCTACAATGAGCAGTTCTTC.